Presented here are 29 T cell receptor beta chains from one specimen sequenced in a study of identical twins. TCRdb itself ran the 5' RACE reads through MiXCR, one entry per CDR3 protein. The sample lists about 520,000 distinct CDR3 sequences, approximately 22% occurring once. The same data also contributed to another study, on T cells expressing NK-cell markers.

Material for sequencing was CD4+ T cells sorted from blood. These receptors were taken from a woman between 18 and 29 years old in good health.

As DNA, the CDR3 is TGTGCCAGCAGTTACGGAGAGGCGGCAGATACGCAGTATTTT. It is translated as CASSYGEAADTQYF. The V gene is TRBV6-5, the J gene TRBJ2-3; no definite D call. The CDR3 extends over 14 amino acids. Germline V gene data show CDR1 as MNHEY and CDR2 as SVGAGI. Trimming cost V 2 bases and J 4 bases, with 10 bases left between them.

The chain uses TRBV7-9 and TRBJ2-1; the D gene is possibly TRBD2 (7 bases). Looked up from germline, CDR1 is SEHNR and CDR2 is FQNEAQ (reference sequence). Trimming took 5 bases from V and 5 from J, leaving 19 bases between them. The CDR3 loop spans 16 amino acids. CDR3 bases: TGTGCCAGCAGCCCCTTTGGGGGGGGCGTCCACAATGAGCAGTTCTTC. The encoded protein is CASSPFGGGVHNEQFF. The full variable domain, rest sourced from reference TRBV7-9 and TRBJ2-1, is DTGVSQNPRHKITKRGQNVTFRCDPISEHNRLYWYRQTLGQGPEFLTYFQNEAQLEKSRLLSDRFSAERPKGSFSTLEIQRTEQGDSAMYLCASSPFGGGVHNEQFFGPGTRLTVL.

This clonotype was found a few times. The chain uses TRBV3-1 and TRBJ1-4; TRBD1 aligns across 10 bases. Germline lookup yields CDR1 LGHDT and CDR2 YNNKEL (reference sequence). This CDR3 is 15 amino acids long. V was pared by 2 bases and J by 7 bases, with 4 bases of the junction left unmatched. The CDR3 region is CASSQRQGASEKLFF. The CDR3, as DNA: TGTGCCAGCAGCCAACGACAGGGGGCGTCTGAAAAACTGTTTTTT.

The CDR3 loop is CSGTSGGKTQYF. In DNA, the CDR3 is TGCAGTGGGACTAGCGGGGGGAAGACCCAGTACTTC. The chain uses TRBV20-1 and TRBJ2-5; the match to TRBD2 covers 14 bases. The germline CDR1 and CDR2 sequences are DFQATT and SNEGSKA (reference sequence). Losses at the gene ends were 7 bases for V and 6 bases for J; bases not matched to a gene: 1. The length of the CDR3 is 12 residues.

This chain connects TRBV27 to TRBJ2-2; D not resolved. Germline-derived CDR1 and CDR2 are MNHEY and SMNVEV (reference sequence). The CDR3 contains 14 residues. V lost 9 bases and J lost 0, with 11 bases in between. For the CDR3, the DNA is TGTGCCAGTTTACACCGACCGAACACCGGGGAGCTGTTTTTT. It codes for CASLHRPNTGELFF.

The table lists this clonotype with a few counts. The chain employs TRBV12-3 or TRBV12-4 and TRBJ1-1; 7 nucleotides agree with TRBD1. J was trimmed by 0 bases and V by 3 bases; bases with no gene match: 4. This CDR3 has 15 residues. CDR3 loop: CASSLGTVLNTEAFF. CDR3 nucleotide sequence: TGTGCCAGCAGTTTGGGGACAGTTCTGAACACTGAAGCTTTCTTT.

J is TRBJ1-2 and V is TRBV10-3; no clear D. V was shortened by 3 bases and J by 7 bases, with 9 bases between the two germline ends. Germline V gene data show CDR1 as ENHRY and CDR2 as SYGVKD. This CDR3 has 12 amino acids. CDR3 nucleotide sequence: TGTGCCATCAGTGATTCTTCGGGTGGCTACACCTTC. As protein: CAISDSSGGYTF.

This clonotype was counted between two and nine times. The gene calls are TRBV18 and TRBJ2-2, with D perhaps matching TRBD2 (6 bases). The germline gives CDR1 KGHSH, CDR2 LQKENI. CDR3 size: 16 residues. The ends were cut back, 3 bases at V and 0 bases at J, with 11 bases in the middle. CDR3 in DNA: TGTGCCAGCTCACCTGTGGGAGGCACGAACACCGGGGAGCTGTTTTTT. Translating gives CASSPVGGTNTGELFF.

This clonotype was seen a handful of times. The rearrangement links TRBV5-1 to TRBJ2-5; D is possibly TRBD1 (5 bases). The CDR3 extends over 15 amino acids. Trimming cost V 4 bases and J 1 base, with 14 bases left between them. CDR1 is SGHRS, CDR2 YFSETQ, per germline. The CDR3 sequence: CASSLGKGAQETQYF. CDR3 DNA: TGCGCCAGCAGCCTGGGGAAAGGGGCCCAAGAGACCCAGTACTTC.

This clonotype came up a few times. V and J are TRBV20-1 and TRBJ1-2; D is undetermined. Germline V gene sequence: CDR1 DFQATT, CDR2 SNEGSKA (reference sequence). The CDR3 consists of 12 residues. Trimming shortened V by 3 bases and J by 8 bases, and 13 bases separated the two germline ends. The CDR3 region has the DNA TGCAGTGCTAGTAACGGGGAATTAGGCTACACCTTC. This encodes CSASNGELGYTF.

In its sample, this clonotype was seen a few times. This rearrangement joins TRBV20-1 to TRBJ2-5; TRBD1 matches 7 bases. The CDR3 runs to 16 residues. After removal of 0 bases from V and 5 bases from J, the junction contained 12 bases not matched to a gene. Germline V gene data show CDR1 as DFQATT and CDR2 as SNEGSKA (reference sequence). This CDR3 reads CSARDPRGLGSETQYF. The CDR3 DNA follows: TGCAGTGCTAGAGATCCGAGGGGGCTGGGGTCGGAGACCCAGTACTTC.

The gene calls are TRBV7-2 and TRBJ2-1, with unresolved D. V was pared by 8 bases and J by 1 base, with 9 bases between. This CDR3 is 13 amino acids long. CDR1 is SGHTA, CDR2 FQGNSA, per germline. CDR3 nucleotides: TGTGCCAGCCGCAACCTATCCTACAATGAGCAGTTCTTC. It yields the protein CASRNLSYNEQFF. Filled out from reference TRBV7-2 and TRBJ2-1, the complete variable domain reads GAGVSQSPSNKVTEKGKDVELRCDPISGHTALYWYRQSLGQGLEFLIYFQGNSAPDKSGLPSDRFSAERTGGSVSTLTIQRTQQEDSAVYLCASRNLSYNEQFFGPGTRLTVL.

This chain uses TRBV18 with TRBJ2-1; 7 bases map to TRBD1. There are 15 residues in the CDR3. Per germline, CDR1 KGHSH and CDR2 LQKENI. After removal of 3 bases from V and 7 bases from J, the junction contained 9 bases not matched to a gene. The CDR3 spells CASSPEQGIGNEQFF. Written as DNA, the CDR3 is TGTGCCAGCTCACCGGAACAGGGGATAGGGAATGAGCAGTTCTTC.

This clonotype has a single count. The chain uses TRBV2 and TRBJ2-7, with 8 bases lining up with TRBD2. CDR1 SNHLY and CDR2 FYNNEI come from the germline V gene. The ends lost 6 bases at V and 4 bases at J; junction bases unmatched: 5. The CDR3 contains 13 residues. CDR3 DNA: TGTGCCAGCAGCGGGGGGGAGGTATACGAGCAGTACTTC. Translated: CASSGGEVYEQYF.

This clonotype was seen a handful of times. The chain is built from TRBV5-1 and TRBJ1-4; 10 bases match TRBD1. Germline V gene data show CDR1 as SGHRS and CDR2 as YFSETQ. After removal of 4 bases from V and 7 bases from J, the junction contained 4 bases not matched to a gene. The CDR3 consists of 14 residues. The CDR3: CASSLDRGREKLFF. CDR3 nucleotides: TGCGCCAGCAGCCTAGACAGGGGGCGTGAAAAACTGTTTTTT. Full variable domain (rest looked up from reference TRBV5-1 and TRBJ1-4): KAGVTQTPRYLIKTRGQQVTLSCSPISGHRSVSWYQQTPGQGLQFLFEYFSETQRNKGNFPGRFSGRQFSNSRSEMNVSTLELGDSALYLCASSLDRGREKLFFGSGTQLSVL.

The table lists this clonotype with many counts. The genes are TRBV3-1 and TRBJ2-2; D perhaps matches TRBD1 (5 bases). The CDR3 contains 14 residues. Trimming shortened V by 1 base and J by 3 bases, and 6 bases separated the two germline ends. Germline assignment: CDR1 LGHDT and CDR2 YNNKEL (reference sequence). CDR3 nucleotide sequence: TGTGCCAGCAGCCAAGGACAGTACACCGGGGAGCTGTTTTTT. It yields the protein CASSQGQYTGELFF.

This clonotype was observed a few times. This chain joins TRBV12-3 or TRBV12-4 and TRBJ1-1; TRBD1 agrees at 10 bases. The CDR3 loop spans 13 amino acids. V lost 5 bases, J lost 10 bases, and 7 bases stayed unmatched. The CDR3 here is CASSPDRGLGAFF. The CDR3, as DNA: TGTGCCAGCAGTCCTGACAGGGGGCTTGGAGCTTTCTTT.

A few counts support this clonotype. V gene TRBV5-1 combines with J gene TRBJ2-7; D remains unclear. This CDR3 is built from 14 residues. CDR1 and CDR2 (germline): SGHRS, YFSETQ. Trimming removed 1 base at V and 1 base at J, with 9 bases between. The CDR3 is CASSLWEESYEQYF. CDR3 DNA sequence: TGCGCCAGCAGCTTGTGGGAAGAGTCCTACGAGCAGTACTTC.

This clonotype was counted a few times. The chain recombines TRBV20-1 with TRBJ2-1, with D uncertain. The CDR3 totals 12 residues. Germline lookup yields CDR1 DFQATT and CDR2 SNEGSKA (reference sequence). V was pared by 1 base and J by 9 bases, with 10 bases between. This CDR3 reads CSARGRSTEQFF. For the CDR3, the DNA is TGCAGTGCTAGAGGGCGTAGCACTGAGCAGTTCTTC.

The gene calls are TRBV21-1 and TRBJ2-5; the D call TRBD1 from the table was never checked on the DNA. TRBV21-1 is a listed pseudogene. This CDR3 contains 15 residues. The CDR3 nucleotides are TGTGCCAGCAGCAAAAGCCGAGGGGGGTTGGAGACCCAGTACTTC. Protein: CASSKSRGGLETQYF.

This clonotype turned up a few times. V gene TRBV5-1 combines with J gene TRBJ2-1; tentative D call: TRBD2 (5 bases). The CDR3 consists of 13 residues. With 4 bases removed from V and 9 bases from J, the gap between germline ends came to 14 bases. Germline V CDR1 and CDR2: SGHRS, YFSETQ. CDR3 nucleotide sequence: TGCGCCAGCAGCCTTACTACTAGGCGTGAGCAGTTCTTC. Amino acid sequence: CASSLTTRREQFF.

This clonotype was counted between two and nine times. This chain uses TRBV12-3 or TRBV12-4 with TRBJ2-5; no firm D call. Trimming removed 7 bases at V and 5 bases at J, with 23 bases between. The CDR3 sequence is 16 residues long. The CDR3 nucleotides are TGTGCCAGCAATTCCCCGACGGGCGAGAGTCGGGAGACCCAGTACTTC. Its translation: CASNSPTGESRETQYF.

This clonotype was counted only a few times. The J gene is TRBJ1-2, the V gene TRBV24-1; no clear D. The length of the CDR3 is 13 residues. Trimming removed 6 bases from V and 1 base from J, with 8 bases in between. In germline, CDR1 is KGHDR, CDR2 SFDVKD. CDR3 sequence reads: CATSRGVNYGYTF. As DNA, the CDR3 is TGTGCCACCAGTAGAGGAGTTAACTATGGCTACACCTTC.

The rearrangement joins TRBV28 to TRBJ2-5; D unclear. The CDR3 consists of 17 residues. V was pared by 3 bases and J by 3 bases, with 20 bases between. Germline V CDR1 and CDR2: MDHEN, SYDVKM. CDR3: CASSFESVFLGEETQYF. The CDR3 DNA sequence: TGTGCCAGCAGTTTCGAGTCAGTTTTTTTGGGTGAAGAGACCCAGTACTTC. The complete variable domain, with remaining parts taken from reference TRBV28 and TRBJ2-5, reads DVKVTQSSRYLVKRTGEKVFLECVQDMDHENMFWYRQDPGLGLRLIYFSYDVKMKEKGDIPEGYSVSREKKERFSLILESASTNQTSMYLCASSFESVFLGEETQYFGPGTRLLVL.

The sample holds a few counts of this clonotype. The J gene is TRBJ2-1, the V gene TRBV12-5, with 9 bases fitting TRBD2. CDR1 and CDR2 from the germline V gene are LGHNT and FRNRAP. With 0 bases clipped from V and 6 bases from J, the junction kept 15 bases outside the gene matches. The CDR3 is made up of 19 amino acids. For the CDR3, the DNA is TGTGCTAGTGGTTTGGTACGCTGGCGGGAGGGCCCGTCCCCCAATGAGCAGTTCTTC. Encoded protein: CASGLVRWREGPSPNEQFF.

This clonotype showed up many times. The genes are TRBV29-1 and TRBJ2-1, with D possibly being TRBD1 (6 bases). V lost 6 bases and J 8 bases, leaving 14 bases between the germline ends. The CDR3 covers 12 residues. Per the germline V gene, CDR1 is SQVTM and CDR2 is ANQGSEA. CDR3 nucleotide sequence: TGCAGCGTAGGGGGTCCGGGCGATGAGCAGTTCTTC. It specifies CSVGGPGDEQFF.

The rearrangement joins TRBV13 to TRBJ2-2; D not resolved. Between the trimmed V and J ends, which lost 2 bases and 4 bases, there was a span of 8 bases. CDR3 size: 14 residues. The germline gives CDR1 PRHDT, CDR2 FYEKMQ (reference sequence). CDR3 sequence: CASSLTHPTGELFF. In DNA form, the CDR3 reads TGTGCCAGCAGCTTAACACACCCCACCGGGGAGCTGTTTTTT.

This clonotype came up a few times. This chain joins TRBV6-1 and TRBJ1-4; tentatively, D is TRBD1 (5 bases). V was cut by 10 bases and J by 0 bases, with 12 bases left in between. The CDR3 sequence is 14 residues long. Germline V lookup: CDR1 MNHNS, CDR2 SASEGT. The CDR3 sequence: CATGPLATNEKLFF. In nucleotides, the CDR3 is TGTGCCACGGGACCCCTTGCAACTAATGAAAAACTGTTTTTT.

This clonotype was seen just once. The J gene is TRBJ1-1, the V gene TRBV20-1; D is perhaps TRBD1 (5 bases). The CDR3 extends over 12 amino acids. Germline V CDR1 and CDR2: DFQATT, SNEGSKA (reference sequence). V lost 6 bases and J 1 base, leaving 9 bases between the germline ends. In nucleotides, the CDR3 is TGCAGTGCGAACCAGGGGAACACTGAAGCTTTCTTT. It is translated as CSANQGNTEAFF.